The clone carrying this T cell receptor beta chain was detected only once. Only in-frame clones appear in the TCRdb table, and some are missing; sequencing was by immunoSEQ multiplex PCR. The sample lists 15,000 or so clones, 93% seen once, with roughly 24% in the top ten. This sample's treatment: randomized to nivolumab then ipilimumab (arm A) or the reverse (arm B). Trimming took 7 bases from V and 3 from J; bases not matched to a gene: 10. Germline loops: CDR1 LNHDA, CDR2 SQIVND (reference sequence). This CDR3 has 16 amino acids. The data were obtained in a study of sequential checkpoint blockade in melanoma.

The gene calls are TRBV19 and TRBJ1-5; 9 positions agree with TRBD1. This clonotype originated in a human donor with melanoma. Sequenced material: CD8+ T cells sorted from blood (inferred from file names), taken from a patient given nivolumab and ipilimumab in sequence. The CDR3 is CASTRPGQGFNQPQHF. The CDR3, as DNA: TGTGCCAGTACAAGACCGGGACAGGGATTCAATCAGCCCCAGCATTTT.